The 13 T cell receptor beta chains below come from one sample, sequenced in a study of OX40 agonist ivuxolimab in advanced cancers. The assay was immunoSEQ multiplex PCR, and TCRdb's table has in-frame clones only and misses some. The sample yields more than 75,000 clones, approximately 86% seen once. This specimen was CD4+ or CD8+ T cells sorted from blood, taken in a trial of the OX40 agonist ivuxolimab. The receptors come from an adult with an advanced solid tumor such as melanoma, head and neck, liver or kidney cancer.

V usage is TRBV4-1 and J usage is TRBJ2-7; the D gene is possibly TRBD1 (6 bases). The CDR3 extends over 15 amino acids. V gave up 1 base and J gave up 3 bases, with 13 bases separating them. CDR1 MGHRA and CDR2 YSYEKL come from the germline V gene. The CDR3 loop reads CASSQVSGQIYEQYF. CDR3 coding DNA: TGCGCCAGCAGCCAAGTATCCGGACAGATCTACGAGCAGTACTTC.

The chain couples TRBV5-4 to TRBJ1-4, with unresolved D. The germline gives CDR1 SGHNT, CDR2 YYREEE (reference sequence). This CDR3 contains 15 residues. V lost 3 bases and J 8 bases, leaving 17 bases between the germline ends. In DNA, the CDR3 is TGTGCCAGCAGCTCTCCGGGCCCCGAGGCGGAAAAACTGTTTTTT. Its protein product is CASSSPGPEAEKLFF.

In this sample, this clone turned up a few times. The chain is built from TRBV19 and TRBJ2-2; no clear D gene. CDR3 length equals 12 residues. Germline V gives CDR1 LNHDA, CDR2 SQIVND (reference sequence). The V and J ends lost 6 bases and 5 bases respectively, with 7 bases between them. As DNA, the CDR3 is TGTGCCAGTAGCAGGACGACCGGGGAGCTGTTTTTT. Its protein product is CASSRTTGELFF.

The CDR3 nucleotides are TGCGCCAGCCAAAGGGACTTCACAGATACGCAGTATTTT. Encoded protein: CASQRDFTDTQYF. The chain has TRBV10-1 and TRBJ2-3, with TRBD2 as a possible D gene (6 bases). Germline V gene data show CDR1 as WNHNN and CDR2 as SYGVQD (reference sequence). Trimming left V 8 bases short and J 2 bases short, with 11 bases between. The CDR3 sequence is 13 residues long.

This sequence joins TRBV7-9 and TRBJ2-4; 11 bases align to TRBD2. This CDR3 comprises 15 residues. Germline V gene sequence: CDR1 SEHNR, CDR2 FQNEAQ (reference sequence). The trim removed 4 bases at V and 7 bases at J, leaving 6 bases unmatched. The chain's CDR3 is CASSSPGLAVNIQYF. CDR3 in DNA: TGTGCCAGCAGCTCGCCGGGACTAGCGGTGAACATTCAGTACTTC.

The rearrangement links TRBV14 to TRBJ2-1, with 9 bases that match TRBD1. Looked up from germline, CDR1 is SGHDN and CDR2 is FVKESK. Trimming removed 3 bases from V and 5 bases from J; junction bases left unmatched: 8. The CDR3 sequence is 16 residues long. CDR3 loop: CASSQPPGQGNNEQFF. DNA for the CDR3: TGTGCCAGCAGCCAGCCCCCGGGACAGGGAAACAATGAGCAGTTCTTC. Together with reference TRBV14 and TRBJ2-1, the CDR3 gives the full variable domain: EAGVTQFPSHSVIEKGQTVTLRCDPISGHDNLYWYRRVMGKEIKFLLHFVKESKQDESGMPNNRFLAERTGGTYSTLKVQPAELEDSGVYFCASSQPPGQGNNEQFFGPGTRLTVL.

The CDR3 loop is CARRTGGENYGYTF. CDR3 coding DNA: TGTGCCAGACGGACAGGGGGAGAAAACTATGGCTACACCTTC. The chain uses TRBV21-1 and TRBJ1-2; the table's D gene call, TRBD1, was not cross checked with the DNA. TRBV21-1 is recorded as a pseudogene. This CDR3 is 14 amino acids long.

The CDR3 spells CASSPPTSGGYEQYF. For the CDR3, the DNA is TGTGCCAGCAGCCCACCGACTAGCGGGGGCTACGAGCAGTACTTC. The chain combines TRBV11-2 with TRBJ2-7; TRBD2 matches at 12 bases. CDR3 length: 15 residues. J was trimmed by 3 bases and V by 5 bases; bases with no gene match: 5. CDR1 is SGHAT, CDR2 FQNNGV, per germline.

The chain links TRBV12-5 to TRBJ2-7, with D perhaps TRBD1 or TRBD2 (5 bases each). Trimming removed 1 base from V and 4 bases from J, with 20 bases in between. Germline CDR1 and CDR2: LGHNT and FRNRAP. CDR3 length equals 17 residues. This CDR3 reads CASGLDPRDRGKYEQYF. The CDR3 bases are TGTGCTAGTGGTTTGGACCCTCGGGACCGCGGTAAATACGAGCAGTACTTC.

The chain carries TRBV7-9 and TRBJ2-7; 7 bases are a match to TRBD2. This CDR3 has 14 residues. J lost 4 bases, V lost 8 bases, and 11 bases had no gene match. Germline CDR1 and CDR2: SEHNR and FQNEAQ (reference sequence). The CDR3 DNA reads TGTGCCAGCTTTCAGAGCGGGGCGACTTACGAGCAGTACTTC. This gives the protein CASFQSGATYEQYF.

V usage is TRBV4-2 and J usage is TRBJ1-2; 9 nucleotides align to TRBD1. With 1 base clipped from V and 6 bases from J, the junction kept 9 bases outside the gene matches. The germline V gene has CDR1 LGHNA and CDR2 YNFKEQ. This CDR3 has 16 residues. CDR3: CASSQGGQGRFDGYTF. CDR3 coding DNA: TGTGCCAGCAGCCAAGGGGGACAGGGAAGGTTTGATGGCTACACCTTC.

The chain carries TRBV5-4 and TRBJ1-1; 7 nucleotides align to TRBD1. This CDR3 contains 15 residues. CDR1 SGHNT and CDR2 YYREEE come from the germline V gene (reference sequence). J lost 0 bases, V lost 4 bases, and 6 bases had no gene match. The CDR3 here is CASSPAGQLNTEAFF. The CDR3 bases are TGTGCCAGCAGCCCCGCGGGACAGTTGAACACTGAAGCTTTCTTT.

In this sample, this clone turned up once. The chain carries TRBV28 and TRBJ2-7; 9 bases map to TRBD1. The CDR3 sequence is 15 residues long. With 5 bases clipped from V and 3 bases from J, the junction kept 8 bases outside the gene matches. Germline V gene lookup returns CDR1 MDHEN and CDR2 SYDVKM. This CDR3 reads CASSTPGTGNYEQYF. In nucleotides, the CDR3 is TGTGCCAGCAGTACGCCCGGGACAGGGAACTACGAGCAGTACTTC.